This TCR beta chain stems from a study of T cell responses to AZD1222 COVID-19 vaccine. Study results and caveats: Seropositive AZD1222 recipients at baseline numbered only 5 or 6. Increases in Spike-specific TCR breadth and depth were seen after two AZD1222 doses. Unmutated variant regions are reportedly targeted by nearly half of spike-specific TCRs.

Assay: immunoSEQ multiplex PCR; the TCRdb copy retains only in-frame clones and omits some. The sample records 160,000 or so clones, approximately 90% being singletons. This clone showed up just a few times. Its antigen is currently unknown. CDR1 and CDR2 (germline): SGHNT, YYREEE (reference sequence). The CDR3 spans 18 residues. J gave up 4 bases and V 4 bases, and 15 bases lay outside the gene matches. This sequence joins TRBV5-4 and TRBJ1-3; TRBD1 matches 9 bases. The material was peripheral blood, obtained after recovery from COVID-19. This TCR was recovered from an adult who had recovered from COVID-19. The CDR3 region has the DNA TGTGCCAGCAGCGGTTACGGGACAGGGCTCGGTGCGGGAAACACCATATATTTT. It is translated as CASSGYGTGLGAGNTIYF.